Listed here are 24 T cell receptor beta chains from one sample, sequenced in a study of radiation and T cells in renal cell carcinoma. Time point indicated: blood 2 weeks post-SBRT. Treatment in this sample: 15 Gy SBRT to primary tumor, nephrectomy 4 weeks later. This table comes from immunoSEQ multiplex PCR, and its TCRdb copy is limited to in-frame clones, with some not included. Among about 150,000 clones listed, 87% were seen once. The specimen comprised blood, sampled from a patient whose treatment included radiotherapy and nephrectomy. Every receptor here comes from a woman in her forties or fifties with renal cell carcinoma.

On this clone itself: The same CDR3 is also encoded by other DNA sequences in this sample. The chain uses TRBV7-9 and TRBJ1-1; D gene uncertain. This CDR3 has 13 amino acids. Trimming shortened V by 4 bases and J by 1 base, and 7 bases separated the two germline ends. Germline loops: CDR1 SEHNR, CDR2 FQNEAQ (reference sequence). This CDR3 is CASSSQENTEAFF. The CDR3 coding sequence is TGTGCCAGCAGCTCACAAGAGAACACTGAAGCTTTCTTT.

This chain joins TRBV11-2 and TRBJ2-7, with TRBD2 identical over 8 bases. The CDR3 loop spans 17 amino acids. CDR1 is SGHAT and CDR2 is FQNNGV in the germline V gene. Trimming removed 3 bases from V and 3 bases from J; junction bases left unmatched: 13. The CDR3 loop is CASSFTGRGAINYEQYF. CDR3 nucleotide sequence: TGTGCCAGCAGCTTCACCGGGCGGGGGGCGATAAACTACGAGCAGTACTTC.

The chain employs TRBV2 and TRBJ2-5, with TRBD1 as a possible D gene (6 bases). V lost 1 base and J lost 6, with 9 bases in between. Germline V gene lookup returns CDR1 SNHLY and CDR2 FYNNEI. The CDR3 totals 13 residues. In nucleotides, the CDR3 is TGTGCCAGCAGTGAAGTGGGGGCCCAGACCCAGTACTTC. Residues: CASSEVGAQTQYF.

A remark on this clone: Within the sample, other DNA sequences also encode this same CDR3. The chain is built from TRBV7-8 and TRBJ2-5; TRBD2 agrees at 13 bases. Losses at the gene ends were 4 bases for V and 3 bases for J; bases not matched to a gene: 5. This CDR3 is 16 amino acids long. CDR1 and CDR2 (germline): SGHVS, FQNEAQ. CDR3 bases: TGTGCCAGCAGCTCTAGACTAGCGGGGGGAAAAGAGACCCAGTACTTC. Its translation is CASSSRLAGGKETQYF.

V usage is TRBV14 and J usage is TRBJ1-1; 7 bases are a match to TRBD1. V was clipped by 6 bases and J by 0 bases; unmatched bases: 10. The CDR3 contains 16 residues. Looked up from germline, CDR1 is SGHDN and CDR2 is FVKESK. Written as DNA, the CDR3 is TGTGCCAGCAGACGACAGGGCCGGGTGATGAACACTGAAGCTTTCTTT. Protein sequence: CASRRQGRVMNTEAFF.

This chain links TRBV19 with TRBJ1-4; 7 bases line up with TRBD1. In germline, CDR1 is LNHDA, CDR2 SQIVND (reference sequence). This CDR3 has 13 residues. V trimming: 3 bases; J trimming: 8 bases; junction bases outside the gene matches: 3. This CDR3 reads CASSIGRGEKLFF. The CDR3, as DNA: TGTGCCAGTAGTATCGGCAGGGGGGAAAAACTGTTTTTT.

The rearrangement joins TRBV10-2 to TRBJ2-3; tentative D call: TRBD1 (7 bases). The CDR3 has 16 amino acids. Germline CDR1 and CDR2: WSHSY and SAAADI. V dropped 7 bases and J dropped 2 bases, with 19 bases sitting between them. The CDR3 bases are TGCGCCAGCATAACCGCGGGACAGATCCTCACAGATACGCAGTATTTT. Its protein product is CASITAGQILTDTQYF.

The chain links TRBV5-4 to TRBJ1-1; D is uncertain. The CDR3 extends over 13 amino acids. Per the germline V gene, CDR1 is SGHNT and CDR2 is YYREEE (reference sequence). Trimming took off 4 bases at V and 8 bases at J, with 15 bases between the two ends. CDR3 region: CASSPQADGEAFF. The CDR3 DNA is TGTGCCAGCAGCCCCCAAGCGGACGGAGAAGCTTTCTTT.

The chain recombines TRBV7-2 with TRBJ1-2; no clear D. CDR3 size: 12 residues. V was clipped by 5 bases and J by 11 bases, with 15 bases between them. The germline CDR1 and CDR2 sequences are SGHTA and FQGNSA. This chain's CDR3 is CASSTDRFLYTF. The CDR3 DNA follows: TGTGCCAGCAGCACAGACCGGTTTCTTTACACCTTC. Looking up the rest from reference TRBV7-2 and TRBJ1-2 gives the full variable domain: GAGVSQSPSNKVTEKGKDVELRCDPISGHTALYWYRQSLGQGLEFLIYFQGNSAPDKSGLPSDRFSAERTGGSVSTLTIQRTQQEDSAVYLCASSTDRFLYTFGSGTRLTVV.

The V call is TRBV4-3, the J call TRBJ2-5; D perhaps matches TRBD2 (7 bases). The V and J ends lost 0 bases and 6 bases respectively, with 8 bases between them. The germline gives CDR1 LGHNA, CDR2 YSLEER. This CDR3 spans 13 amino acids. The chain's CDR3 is CASSQEGGQTQYF. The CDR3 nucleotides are TGCGCCAGCAGCCAAGAGGGGGGGCAGACCCAGTACTTC.

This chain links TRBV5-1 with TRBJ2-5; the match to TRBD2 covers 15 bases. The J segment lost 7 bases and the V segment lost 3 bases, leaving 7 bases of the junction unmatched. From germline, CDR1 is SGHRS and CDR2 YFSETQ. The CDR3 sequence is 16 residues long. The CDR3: CASSSGTSGGLVTQYF. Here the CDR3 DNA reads TGCGCCAGCAGCTCCGGGACTAGCGGGGGGTTGGTGACCCAGTACTTC.

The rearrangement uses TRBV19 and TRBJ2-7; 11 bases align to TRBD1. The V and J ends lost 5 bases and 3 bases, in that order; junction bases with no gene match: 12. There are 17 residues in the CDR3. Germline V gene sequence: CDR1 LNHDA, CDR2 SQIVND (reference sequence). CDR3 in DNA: TGTGCCAGTAGTTCAGGACAGGGGGCGAATTGGCGCTACGAGCAGTACTTC. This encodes CASSSGQGANWRYEQYF.

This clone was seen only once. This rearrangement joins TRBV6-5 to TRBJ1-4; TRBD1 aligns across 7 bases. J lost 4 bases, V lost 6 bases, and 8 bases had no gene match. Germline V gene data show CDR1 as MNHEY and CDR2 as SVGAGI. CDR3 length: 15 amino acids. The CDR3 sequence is CASRKNRGGNEKLFF. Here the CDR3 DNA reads TGTGCCAGCAGAAAGAACAGGGGTGGTAATGAAAAACTGTTTTTT.

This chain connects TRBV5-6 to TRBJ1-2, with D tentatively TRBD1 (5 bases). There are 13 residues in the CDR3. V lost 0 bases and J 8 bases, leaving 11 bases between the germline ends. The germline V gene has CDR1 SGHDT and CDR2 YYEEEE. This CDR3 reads CASSLVGVDGYTF. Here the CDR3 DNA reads TGTGCCAGCAGCTTGGTGGGGGTTGACGGCTACACCTTC.

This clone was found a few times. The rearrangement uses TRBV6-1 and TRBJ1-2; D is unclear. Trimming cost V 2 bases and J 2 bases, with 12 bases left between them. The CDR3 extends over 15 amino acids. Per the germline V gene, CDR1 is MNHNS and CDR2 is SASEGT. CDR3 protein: CASSERSRGNYGYTF. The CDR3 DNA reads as TGTGCCAGCAGTGAAAGGTCAAGAGGGAACTATGGCTACACCTTC.

DNA for the CDR3: TGTGCCAGTAGTGAGACAGGGGGCGGAAAGACCCAGTACTTC. This codes for CASSETGGGKTQYF. The V call is TRBV19, the J call TRBJ2-5, with 10 bases matching TRBD1. This CDR3 spans 14 amino acids. Per germline, CDR1 LNHDA and CDR2 SQIVND (reference sequence). Losses at the gene ends were 5 bases for V and 6 bases for J; bases not matched to a gene: 6.

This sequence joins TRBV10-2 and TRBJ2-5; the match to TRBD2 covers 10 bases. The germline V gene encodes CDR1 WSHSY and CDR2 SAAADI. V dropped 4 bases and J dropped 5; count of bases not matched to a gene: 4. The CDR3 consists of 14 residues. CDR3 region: CASSGTSGRETQYF. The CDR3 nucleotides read TGCGCCAGCAGTGGGACTAGCGGACGTGAGACCCAGTACTTC.

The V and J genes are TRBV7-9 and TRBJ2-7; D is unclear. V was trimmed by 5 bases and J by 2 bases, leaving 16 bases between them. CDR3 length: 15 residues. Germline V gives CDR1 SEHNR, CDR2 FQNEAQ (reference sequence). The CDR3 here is CASSPPGTVAYEQYF. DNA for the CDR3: TGTGCCAGCAGCCCCCCTGGCACAGTGGCCTACGAGCAGTACTTC. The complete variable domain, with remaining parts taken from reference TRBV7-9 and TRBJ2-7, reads DTGVSQNPRHKITKRGQNVTFRCDPISEHNRLYWYRQTLGQGPEFLTYFQNEAQLEKSRLLSDRFSAERPKGSFSTLEIQRTEQGDSAMYLCASSPPGTVAYEQYFGPGTRLTVT.

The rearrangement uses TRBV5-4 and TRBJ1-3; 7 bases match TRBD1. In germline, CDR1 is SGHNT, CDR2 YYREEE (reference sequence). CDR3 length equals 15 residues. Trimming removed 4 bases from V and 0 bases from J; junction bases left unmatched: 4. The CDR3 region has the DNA TGTGCCAGCAGCATTGGGACAGACTCTGGAAACACCATATATTTT. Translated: CASSIGTDSGNTIYF.

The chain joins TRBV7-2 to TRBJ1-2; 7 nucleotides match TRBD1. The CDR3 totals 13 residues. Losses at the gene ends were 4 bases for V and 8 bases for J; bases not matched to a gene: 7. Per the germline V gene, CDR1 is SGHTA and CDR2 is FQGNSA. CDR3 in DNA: TGTGCCAGCAGCTCCCGGGACAGTCGGGGCTACACCTTC. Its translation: CASSSRDSRGYTF.

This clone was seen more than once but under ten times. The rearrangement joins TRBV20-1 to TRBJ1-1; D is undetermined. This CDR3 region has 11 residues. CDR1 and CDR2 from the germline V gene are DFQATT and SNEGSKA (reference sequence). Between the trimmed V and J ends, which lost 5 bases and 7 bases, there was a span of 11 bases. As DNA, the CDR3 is TGCAGTGCTCCCATGCGGGGTGAAGCTTTCTTT. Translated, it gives CSAPMRGEAFF.

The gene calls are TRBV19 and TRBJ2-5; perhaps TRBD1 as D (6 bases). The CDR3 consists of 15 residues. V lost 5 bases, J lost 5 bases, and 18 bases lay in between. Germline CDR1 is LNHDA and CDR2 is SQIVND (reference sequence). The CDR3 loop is CASSASRGLRETQYF. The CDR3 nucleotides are TGTGCCAGTAGTGCGTCCAGGGGATTGAGGGAGACCCAGTACTTC.

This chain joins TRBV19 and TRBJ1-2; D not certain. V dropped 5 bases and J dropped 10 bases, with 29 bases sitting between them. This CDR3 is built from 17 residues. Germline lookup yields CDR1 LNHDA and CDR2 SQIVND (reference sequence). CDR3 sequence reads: CASSPQTPGPSPAFYTF. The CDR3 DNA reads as TGTGCCAGTAGTCCACAAACTCCGGGCCCCAGTCCCGCCTTCTACACCTTC.

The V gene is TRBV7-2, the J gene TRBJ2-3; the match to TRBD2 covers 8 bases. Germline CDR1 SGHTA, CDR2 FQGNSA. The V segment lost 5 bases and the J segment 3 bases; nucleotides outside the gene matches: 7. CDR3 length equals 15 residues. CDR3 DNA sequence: TGTGCCAGCAGCAAGACCGGGACTAGGACAGATACGCAGTATTTT. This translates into CASSKTGTRTDTQYF.